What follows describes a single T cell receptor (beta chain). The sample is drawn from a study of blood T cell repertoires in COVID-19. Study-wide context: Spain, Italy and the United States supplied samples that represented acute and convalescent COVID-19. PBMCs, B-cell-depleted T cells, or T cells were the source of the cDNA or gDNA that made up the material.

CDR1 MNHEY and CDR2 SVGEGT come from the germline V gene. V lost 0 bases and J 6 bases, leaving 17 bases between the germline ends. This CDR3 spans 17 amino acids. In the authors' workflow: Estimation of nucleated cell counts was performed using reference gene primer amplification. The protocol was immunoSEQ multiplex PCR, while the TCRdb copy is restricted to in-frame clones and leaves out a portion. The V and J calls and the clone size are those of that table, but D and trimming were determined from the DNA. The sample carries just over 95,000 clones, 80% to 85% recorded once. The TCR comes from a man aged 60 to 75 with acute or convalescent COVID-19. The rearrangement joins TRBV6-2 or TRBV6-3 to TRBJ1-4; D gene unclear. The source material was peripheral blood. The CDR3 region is CASSYSRRLISDEKLFF. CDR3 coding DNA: TGTGCCAGCAGTTACTCTCGCAGGCTGATTTCGGATGAAAAACTGTTTTTT.